This TCR beta chain was captured in a study of CD8 T cells in ankylosing spondylitis. The CDR3 is 15 amino acids. The germline CDR1 and CDR2 sequences are DFQATT and SNEGSKA (reference sequence). J was trimmed by 2 bases and V by 5 bases; bases with no gene match: 10. TCRdb passed the 5' RACE reads through MiXCR, listing each CDR3 protein once. The table lists fewer than 250,000 distinct CDR3 sequences, 20% to 30% of them singletons. The gene calls are TRBV20-1 and TRBJ2-5; TRBD1 matches at 8 bases. The receptor comes from a male donor with ankylosing spondylitis or in good health (not recorded which). The source material was blood, either unsorted or a sorted T cell fraction (not recorded which). The CDR3 reads CSAPRTGLPQETQYF. Here the CDR3 DNA reads TGCAGTGCTCCACGGACAGGGCTTCCACAAGAGACCCAGTACTTC.